A selection of T cell receptor beta chains follows, all from one sample in a study of blood T cell repertoires in COVID-19. Using immunoSEQ multiplex PCR, the repertoire was profiled, and TCRdb retains in-frame clones only, with some absent. The sample has fewer than 400,000 clones, 90% seen once. Material: peripheral blood. All receptors come from a woman in her twenties or thirties with COVID-19, enrolled during active disease. Each CDR3 is given with its conserved first and last residue. The listing skips clone size in some rows; elsewhere it reads once, few, many or a size class.

v_gene	abundance	j_gene	CDR3aa
TRBV27	NA	TRBJ1-1	CASRPTGGWLMNTEAFF
TRBV6-5	NA	TRBJ2-7	CASEGQENYEQYF
TRBV28	few	TRBJ2-7	CASSLSGRLAYEQYF
TRBV12-5	NA	TRBJ2-2	CASGLDPGQGYTGELFF
TRBV19	NA	TRBJ2-3	CASSPRGRDTQYF
TRBV2	NA	TRBJ2-2	CASNGVSNTGELFF
TRBV4-2	NA	TRBJ2-7	CASRRQGANEQYF
TRBV19	once	TRBJ1-4	CASMRVATNEKLFF
TRBV30	NA	TRBJ1-2	CASQVGGLYTF
TRBV7-6	NA	TRBJ1-3	CASSLAQGSGNTIYF
TRBV6-5	NA	TRBJ2-3	CASSPYDRGTDTQYF
TRBV7-9	NA	TRBJ1-3	CASSLIRGISGNTIYF
TRBV5-4	NA	TRBJ1-3	CASSSGQTGSGNTIYF
TRBV13	NA	TRBJ2-1	CASSLEKGLLVRNEQFF
TRBV19	NA	TRBJ2-1	CASTQRPGLVAPNEQFF
TRBV9	NA	TRBJ1-1	CASSGGINRVENTEAFF
TRBV5-1	NA	TRBJ2-3	CASSEGQKVDTQYF
TRBV7-9	NA	TRBJ2-7	CAAVGTSSYEQYF
TRBV5-1	once	TRBJ2-1	CASSFSGESYNEQFF
TRBV7-2	NA	TRBJ2-1	CASSWLRVSYNEQFF
TRBV12-5	once	TRBJ1-5	CASGLEHRDRVNQPQHF
TRBV5-1	once	TRBJ2-2	CASSLGDRRGTGELFF
TRBV19	NA	TRBJ1-5	CASSIPGNQPQHF
TRBV18	NA	TRBJ1-1	CASSPLQGSSTEAFF
TRBV19	NA	TRBJ2-7	CASSRRQGVYEQYF
TRBV5-4	NA	TRBJ2-7	CASSWRGEQYF
TRBV5-1	few	TRBJ1-3	CASSLAVTGSGNTIYF
TRBV7-2	NA	TRBJ1-4	CASSFRQEKLFF
TRBV2	NA	TRBJ2-4	CASSGGSWAKNIQYF
TRBV3-1/TRBV3-2	NA	TRBJ1-2	CASSQDLLQGSFYGYTF
TRBV27	NA	TRBJ1-5	CASSVQGPGQPQHF
TRBV10-1	NA	TRBJ2-5	CASSERLAGDQETQYF
TRBV9	NA	TRBJ2-7	CASSPRQGLAGLGEQYF
TRBV28	NA	TRBJ1-5	CASSVFLWQGGNQPQHF
TRBV6-5	NA	TRBJ1-2	CASSYLPDKNYGYTF
TRBV5-1	NA	TRBJ2-3	CASSLAGVVDTQYF
TRBV24-1	NA	TRBJ1-2	CATSDPGQGAPGYTF
TRBV30	NA	TRBJ2-1	CAWSVLIGTGGDEQFF
TRBV6-1	once	TRBJ1-1	CASSEYPTAVTEAFF
TRBV28	NA	TRBJ1-1	CASSGRIEAFF
TRBV11-2	NA	TRBJ1-2	CASTVDSSFNYGYTF
TRBV7-3	NA	TRBJ2-5	CASSLLGGVETQYF
TRBV7-9	NA	TRBJ1-1	CASSPPGQGIMNTEAFF
TRBV11-1	NA	TRBJ1-1	CASSPRVDAEAFF
TRBV30	NA	TRBJ1-5	CAWSGRRGTSNQPQHF